This is a list of T cell receptor beta chains from one sample in a study of CD8 T cells in Susac syndrome. TCRdb reanalysed the immunoSEQ multiplex PCR reads using MiXCR and keeps one entry per CDR3 protein. The data contain under 150,000 distinct CDR3 sequences, around 91% of them singletons. Material: CD8+ T cells from PBMCs. The source is a human donor with multiple sclerosis. The CDR3 runs from the conserved cysteine through the conserved F or W. The D gene is left open where the match is weak. Clone size is stated in some rows and not others, as once, few, many or a class when expanded.

CDR3 | DNA | length | J | D | V | size
CAWKWYGYTF | TGTGCCTGGAAATGGTATGGCTACACCTTC | 10 | TRBJ1-2 | . | TRBV30 | .
CASSTLAGVLDEQYF | TGTGCCAGTAGTACCTTAGCGGGAGTCCTAGACGAGCAGTACTTC | 15 | TRBJ2-7 | TRBD2 | TRBV19 | .
CASSDGDYGYTF | TGTGCCAGCAGTGACGGAGACTATGGCTACACCTTC | 12 | TRBJ1-2 | . | TRBV5-6 | .
CASSLTQGGETQYF | TGTGCCAGCAGTTTAACACAGGGGGGCGAGACCCAGTACTTC | 14 | TRBJ2-5 | TRBD1 | TRBV28 | .
CSLLTGDSYNEQFF | TGCAGCCTCCTTACAGGGGACTCCTACAATGAGCAGTTCTTC | 14 | TRBJ2-1 | TRBD1 | TRBV29-1 | .
CASSWTGGPHEQYF | TGTGCCAGCAGCTGGACAGGGGGCCCCCACGAGCAGTACTTC | 14 | TRBJ2-7 | TRBD1 | TRBV5-4 | .
CATWWGEDYGYTF | TGTGCCACCTGGTGGGGAGAAGACTATGGCTACACCTTC | 13 | TRBJ1-2 | . | TRBV6-2/TRBV6-3 | .
CASSSPRSNQPQHF | TGTGCCAGCAGTTCCCCTCGAAGCAATCAGCCCCAGCATTTT | 14 | TRBJ1-5 | . | TRBV28 | .
CASSLGNTGELFF | TGTGCCAGCAGCTTAGGGAACACCGGGGAGCTGTTTTTT | 13 | TRBJ2-2 | . | TRBV13 | .
CSVGRALTDTQYF | TGCAGCGTTGGGCGGGCCCTCACAGATACGCAGTATTTT | 13 | TRBJ2-3 | . | TRBV29-1 | .
CASSQDRDLPGAQFF | TGCGCCAGCAGCCAAGATCGGGATCTTCCGGGGGCACAGTTCTTC | 15 | TRBJ2-1 | . | TRBV4-3 | .
CASSFRDRYEQYF | TGTGCCAGCAGCTTCCGGGATCGCTACGAGCAGTACTTC | 13 | TRBJ2-7 | . | TRBV7-6 | .
CASSESKDYGYTF | TGCGCCAGCAGTGAGTCGAAGGACTATGGCTACACTTTC | 13 | TRBJ1-2 | . | TRBV10-2 | .
CASSQGPGVEAFF | TGTGCCAGCAGCCAAGGACCAGGGGTTGAGGCTTTCTTT | 13 | TRBJ1-1 | . | TRBV3-1 | .
CASKGDRASEKLFF | TGTGCCAGTAAAGGGGACAGGGCGAGTGAAAAACTGTTTTTT | 14 | TRBJ1-4 | TRBD1 | TRBV19 | .
CSVEGVAESYNEQFF | TGCAGCGTTGAAGGAGTAGCGGAGAGCTACAATGAGCAGTTCTTC | 15 | TRBJ2-1 | . | TRBV29-1 | .
CASSQVGVARVDRETQYF | TGTGCCAGCAGCCAAGTGGGAGTCGCCAGGGTCGATAGGGAGACCCAGTACTTC | 18 | TRBJ2-5 | . | TRBV3-1 | .
CASSIGDEAFF | TGTGCCAGTAGTATAGGAGATGAAGCTTTCTTT | 11 | TRBJ1-1 | . | TRBV19 | .
CASSRLNYNEQFF | TGTGCCAGCAGCCGGCTCAACTACAATGAGCAGTTCTTC | 13 | TRBJ2-1 | . | TRBV14 | .
CAWNGGGVLGYTF | TGTGCCTGGAACGGGGGGGGCGTCCTTGGCTACACCTTC | 13 | TRBJ1-2 | . | TRBV30 | .
CAISEPEGGRDNEQFF | TGTGCCATCAGTGAGCCAGAAGGAGGCCGGGACAATGAGCAGTTCTTC | 16 | TRBJ2-1 | . | TRBV10-3 | .
CASRSLPGGSGELFF | TGTGCCAGCAGATCCCTCCCGGGGGGCTCCGGGGAGCTGTTTTTT | 15 | TRBJ2-2 | . | TRBV13 | .
CASSQGVYRTDEAFF | TGTGCCAGCAGCCAGGGAGTATATCGTACGGACGAAGCTTTCTTT | 15 | TRBJ1-1 | . | TRBV11-2 | .
CASSLGRNSYEQYF | TGTGCCAGCAGCCTGGGGCGAAACTCCTACGAGCAGTACTTC | 14 | TRBJ2-7 | . | TRBV13 | .
CASSLLIGEQVYEQYF | TGCGCCAGCAGCTTATTGATAGGTGAACAGGTCTACGAGCAGTACTTC | 16 | TRBJ2-7 | . | TRBV5-1 | once
CASSLGHPYEQYF | TGTGCCAGCAGCCTCGGACATCCGTACGAGCAGTACTTC | 13 | TRBJ2-7 | . | TRBV3-1 | few
CASSPLATSLQDTQYF | TGCGCCAGCAGCCCGCTAGCGACCTCCCTCCAAGATACGCAGTATTTT | 16 | TRBJ2-3 | . | TRBV5-1 | .
CASSLTGEDEKLFF | TGTGCCAGCAGCTTGACAGGGGAGGATGAAAAACTGTTTTTT | 14 | TRBJ1-4 | TRBD1 | TRBV5-4 | .
CASSWGLLGDEKLFF | TGTGCCAGCAGCTGGGGTCTCCTAGGGGATGAAAAACTGTTTTTT | 15 | TRBJ1-4 | . | TRBV5-4 | .
CATGTVYEQYF | TGTGCCACTGGGACTGTATACGAGCAGTACTTC | 11 | TRBJ2-7 | . | TRBV6-2/TRBV6-3 | once
CASGGGAGANVLTF | TGCGCCAGCGGCGGGGGCGCTGGGGCCAACGTCCTGACTTTC | 14 | TRBJ2-6 | . | TRBV23-1 | .
CASSYHPGYEQYF | TGTGCCAGCAGTTACCATCCCGGCTACGAGCAGTACTTC | 13 | TRBJ2-7 | . | TRBV6-2/TRBV6-3 | .
CARTGAGDQPQHF | TGTGCCAGAACAGGGGCCGGGGATCAGCCCCAGCATTTT | 13 | TRBJ1-5 | TRBD1 | TRBV25-1 | .
CASSSSHFRLAGGEEELFF | TGTGCCAGCAGTTCTTCACATTTCCGACTAGCGGGAGGAGAGGAGGAGCTGTTTTTT | 19 | TRBJ2-2 | TRBD2 | TRBV6-2/TRBV6-3 | .
CASTTRSSDQPQHF | TGTGCCAGCACCACCAGATCGTCCGATCAGCCCCAGCATTTT | 14 | TRBJ1-5 | . | TRBV27 | .
CASSQSIAGGSTDTQYF | TGTGCCAGCAGCCAGTCGATAGCGGGAGGGAGCACAGATACGCAGTATTTT | 17 | TRBJ2-3 | TRBD2 | TRBV4-2 | .
CASSTLGMDSYGYTF | TGTGCCAGCAGTACCCTAGGGATGGATAGCTATGGCTACACCTTC | 15 | TRBJ1-2 | . | TRBV27 | .
CASSYTEGSWGAFF | TGTGCCAGCAGTTACACTGAGGGTTCCTGGGGGGCTTTCTTT | 14 | TRBJ1-1 | . | TRBV6-5 | .
CASSYSGLNNEKLFF | TGTGCCAGCAGTTACTCGGGACTCAATAATGAAAAACTGTTTTTT | 15 | TRBJ1-4 | . | TRBV6-5 | .
CASSSLRGRAPYEQYF | TGTGCCAGCAGCTCTCTTAGAGGGAGGGCCCCCTACGAGCAGTACTTC | 16 | TRBJ2-7 | TRBD2 | TRBV5-6 | .
CSARGRMGYEQYF | TGCAGTGCTAGAGGGAGAATGGGCTACGAGCAGTACTTC | 13 | TRBJ2-7 | . | TRBV20-1 | .
CASSLVAGAGELFF | TGTGCCAGCAGTTTGGTAGCGGGAGCCGGGGAGCTGTTTTTT | 14 | TRBJ2-2 | TRBD2 | TRBV28 | .